The 4 T cell receptor beta chains below all came from one sample that was sequenced in a study of control samples from healthy donors and cancer patients. Generated by immunoSEQ multiplex PCR, the TCRdb table keeps only in-frame clones and is missing some. Among about 100,000 clones listed, approximately 84% were seen once. The sequenced sample was blood. The source of these receptors is a woman aged 45-60 years in good health.

This rearrangement joins TRBV6-4 to TRBJ2-3; 7 positions match TRBD2. The trim removed 2 bases at V and 5 bases at J, leaving 7 bases unmatched. Per the germline V gene, CDR1 is MRHNA and CDR2 is SNTAGT. There are 15 residues in the CDR3. The CDR3 loop is CASSDEAGAGDTQYF. The CDR3 coding sequence is TGTGCCAGCAGTGACGAGGCGGGAGCAGGAGATACGCAGTATTTT.

V gene TRBV19 combines with J gene TRBJ2-5; 9 bases map to TRBD1. Per the germline V gene, CDR1 is LNHDA and CDR2 is SQIVND (reference sequence). The CDR3 consists of 15 residues. The V segment lost 4 bases and the J segment 3 bases; nucleotides outside the gene matches: 6. The CDR3 protein is CASSRDRGFKETQYF. The CDR3 bases are TGTGCCAGTAGTAGAGACAGGGGGTTTAAAGAGACCCAGTACTTC.

V is TRBV11-2 and J is TRBJ2-1, with D possibly TRBD2 on 6 matching bases. The CDR3 has 15 amino acids. Germline lookup yields CDR1 SGHAT and CDR2 FQNNGV. Trimming removed 3 bases from V and 0 bases from J, with 9 bases in between. The CDR3 bases are TGTGCCAGCAGCTTTAGCGGCAGCTCCTACAATGAGCAGTTCTTC. It translates to CASSFSGSSYNEQFF. Supplemented by reference TRBV11-2 and TRBJ2-1, the full variable domain reads EAGVAQSPRYKIIEKRQSVAFWCNPISGHATLYWYQQILGQGPKLLIQFQNNGVVDDSQLPKDRFSAERLKGVDSTLKIQPAKLEDSAVYLCASSFSGSSYNEQFFGPGTRLTVL.

This clone was seen once. V and J are TRBV10-3 and TRBJ2-1; D is uncertain. This CDR3 has 13 residues. Germline V gives CDR1 ENHRY, CDR2 SYGVKD. V was cut by 0 bases and J by 5 bases, with 5 bases left in between. CDR3 in DNA: TGTGCCATCAGTGAGTCGGTGAACAATGAGCAGTTCTTC. This sequence encodes CAISESVNNEQFF.